The 9 T cell receptor beta chains given below trace back to one sample, sequenced in a study of blood T cell repertoires in COVID-19. Clones were read by immunoSEQ multiplex PCR, and TCRdb kept only the in-frame ones, dropping some. Of 85,000 to 100,000 clones detected, around three quarters appear once; the ten largest clones hold 7.5% to 9.5%. The sample was peripheral blood. The source is a man aged 45-60 years who had recovered from COVID-19.

The chain joins TRBV27 to TRBJ1-1, with a weak D call TRBD1 (5 bases). The CDR3 is 14 residues long. Germline lookup yields CDR1 MNHEY and CDR2 SMNVEV (reference sequence). Trimming cost V 5 bases and J 9 bases, with 19 bases left between them. The CDR3 region has the DNA TGTGCCAGCAGTACCCGAACAGGCCTCGATAAAGCTTTCTTT. Protein: CASSTRTGLDKAFF.

The V gene is TRBV20-1, the J gene TRBJ2-7; possibly TRBD2 for D (5 bases). This CDR3 spans 14 amino acids. The germline V and J ends were trimmed by 5 bases and 3 bases, with 17 bases remaining between them. CDR1 is DFQATT and CDR2 is SNEGSKA in the germline V gene (reference sequence). CDR3 amino acids: CSARGGFVGYEQYF. CDR3 DNA: TGCAGTGCTCGTGGAGGATTTGTAGGCTACGAGCAGTACTTC.

The rearrangement links TRBV10-3 to TRBJ2-7; the match to TRBD1 covers 7 bases. Germline V gene lookup returns CDR1 ENHRY and CDR2 SYGVKD. V shed 4 bases and J 2 bases; nucleotides not matched to a gene: 2. This CDR3 is 13 amino acids long. In nucleotides, the CDR3 is TGTGCCATCAGTGTAGGACAGGCCTACGAGCAGTACTTC. Translation gives CAISVGQAYEQYF.

For this clone: At the DNA level, this CDR3 is encoded by other sequences in the same sample as well. The rearrangement joins TRBV12-3 or TRBV12-4 to TRBJ1-6, with D uncertain. This CDR3 is 13 amino acids long. V lost 3 bases, J lost 8 bases, and 8 bases lay in between. Written as DNA, the CDR3 is TGTGCCAGCAGTTTGAACGGTGATTCACCCCTCCACTTT. Translated: CASSLNGDSPLHF.

The V gene is TRBV19, the J gene TRBJ2-5; TRBD2 matches 10 bases. CDR1 and CDR2 (germline): LNHDA, SQIVND (reference sequence). Trimming cost V 3 bases and J 5 bases; bases outside gene matches: 3. This CDR3 region has 14 residues. The CDR3 spells CASSINSGGETQYF. In DNA form, the CDR3 reads TGTGCCAGTAGTATTAATAGCGGGGGGGAGACCCAGTACTTC.

The table lists this clone with a few counts. The CDR3 bases are TGTGCCAGCAGCTTAGATGGAGGACGGCAGACCCAGTACTTC. Its translation is CASSLDGGRQTQYF. V and J are TRBV7-3 and TRBJ2-5; possible D gene TRBD2, 5 bases. Germline V gene lookup returns CDR1 SGHTA and CDR2 FQGTGA. This CDR3 is built from 14 residues. V was cut by 2 bases and J by 6 bases, with 13 bases left in between.

V and J are TRBV11-3 and TRBJ2-3; the D is unclear. The length of the CDR3 is 13 residues. Looked up from germline, CDR1 is SGHNT and CDR2 is YENEEA. The ends were cut back, 2 bases at V and 3 bases at J, with 6 bases in the middle. For the CDR3, the DNA is TGTGCCAGCAGCTTAATGGCAACAGATACGCAGTATTTT. Its translation is CASSLMATDTQYF.

The chain couples TRBV9 to TRBJ1-3; a weak D match, TRBD1 (5 bases). V was cut by 4 bases and J by 2 bases, with 16 bases left in between. CDR1 and CDR2 from the germline V gene are SGDLS and YYNGEE. The CDR3 is 16 amino acids. CDR3 coding DNA: TGTGCCAGCAGCTCTCAGGGCTGGGAGGCTGGAAACACCATATATTTT. It yields the protein CASSSQGWEAGNTIYF.

This clone was recorded only once. The CDR3 nucleotides read TGCAGTGCTAGTCCGACAGGGGGCGCTGGAAACACCATATATTTT. Its protein product is CSASPTGGAGNTIYF. The J gene is TRBJ1-3, the V gene TRBV20-1; 10 bases line up with TRBD1. The CDR3 spans 15 residues. Germline CDR1 DFQATT, CDR2 SNEGSKA (reference sequence). J gave up 2 bases and V 3 bases, and 4 bases lay outside the gene matches.